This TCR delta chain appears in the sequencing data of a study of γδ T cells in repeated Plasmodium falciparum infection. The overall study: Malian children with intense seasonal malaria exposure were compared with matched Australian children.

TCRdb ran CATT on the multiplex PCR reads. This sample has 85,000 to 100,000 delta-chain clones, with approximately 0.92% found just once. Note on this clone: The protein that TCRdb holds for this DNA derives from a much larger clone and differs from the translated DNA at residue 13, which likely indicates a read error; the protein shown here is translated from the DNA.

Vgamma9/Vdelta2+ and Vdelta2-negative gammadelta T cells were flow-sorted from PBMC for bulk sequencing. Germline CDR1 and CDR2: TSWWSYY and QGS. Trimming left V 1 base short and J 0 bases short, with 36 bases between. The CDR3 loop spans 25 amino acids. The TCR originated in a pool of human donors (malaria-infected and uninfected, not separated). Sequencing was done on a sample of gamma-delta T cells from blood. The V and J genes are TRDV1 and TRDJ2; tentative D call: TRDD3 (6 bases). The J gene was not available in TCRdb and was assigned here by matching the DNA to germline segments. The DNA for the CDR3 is TGTGCTCTTGGGGAACCGGACCGGGGGGACGCCTTCAGACATTCAGCCTCCACTTTGACAGCACAACTCTTCTTT. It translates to CALGEPDRGDAFRHSASTLTAQLFF.